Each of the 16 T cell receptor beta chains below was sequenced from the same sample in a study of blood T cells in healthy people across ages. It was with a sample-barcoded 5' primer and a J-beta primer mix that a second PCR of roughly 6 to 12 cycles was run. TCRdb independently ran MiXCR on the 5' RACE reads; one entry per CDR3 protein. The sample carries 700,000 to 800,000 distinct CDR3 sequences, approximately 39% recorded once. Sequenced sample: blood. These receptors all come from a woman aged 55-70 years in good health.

The CDR3 here is CSARVSNSGMEEQYF. The CDR3 DNA is TGCAGTGCTAGAGTGTCTAATAGCGGGATGGAAGAGCAGTACTTC. V gene TRBV20-1 combines with J gene TRBJ2-5; 8 nucleotides align to TRBD2. Losses at the gene ends were 1 base for V and 11 bases for J; bases not matched to a gene: 15. This CDR3 contains 15 residues. Germline V gene sequence: CDR1 DFQATT, CDR2 SNEGSKA (reference sequence).

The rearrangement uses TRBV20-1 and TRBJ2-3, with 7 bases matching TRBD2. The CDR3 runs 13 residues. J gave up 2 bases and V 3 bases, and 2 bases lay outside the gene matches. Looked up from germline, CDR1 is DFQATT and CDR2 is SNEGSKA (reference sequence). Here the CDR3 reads CSASGGYTDTQYF. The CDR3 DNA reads TGCAGTGCTAGCGGGGGGTACACAGATACGCAGTATTTT.

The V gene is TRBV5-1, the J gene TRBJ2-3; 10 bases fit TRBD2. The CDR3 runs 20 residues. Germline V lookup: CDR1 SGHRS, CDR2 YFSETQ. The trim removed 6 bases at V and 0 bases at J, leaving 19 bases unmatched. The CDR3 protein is CASIPFRGTSVAYSTDTQYF. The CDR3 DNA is TGCGCCAGCATCCCCTTCCGCGGGACTAGCGTGGCCTATAGCACAGATACGCAGTATTTT.

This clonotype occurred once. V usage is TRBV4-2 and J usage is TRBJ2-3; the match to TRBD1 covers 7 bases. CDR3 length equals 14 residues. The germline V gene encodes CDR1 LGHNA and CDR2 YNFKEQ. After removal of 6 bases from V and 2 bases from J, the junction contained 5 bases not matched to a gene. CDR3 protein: CASRGQGDTDTQYF. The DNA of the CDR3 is TGTGCCAGCAGGGGGCAGGGGGACACAGATACGCAGTATTTT.

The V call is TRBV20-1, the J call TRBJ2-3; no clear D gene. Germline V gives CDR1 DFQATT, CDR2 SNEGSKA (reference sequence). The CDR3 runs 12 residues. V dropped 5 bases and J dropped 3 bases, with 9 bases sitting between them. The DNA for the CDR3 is TGCAGTGCTGGTCTGAGAACAGATACGCAGTATTTT. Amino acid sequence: CSAGLRTDTQYF.

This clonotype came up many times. The CDR3 coding sequence is TGCAGCGTTGCGGGACAGGGAGTGATGGGAGAGCAGTACTTC. Protein: CSVAGQGVMGEQYF. The rearrangement joins TRBV29-1 to TRBJ2-7; 9 positions match TRBD1. V shed 4 bases, J shed 7 bases, and the junction held 11 bases outside the gene matches. Germline V gene data show CDR1 as SQVTM and CDR2 as ANQGSEA. CDR3 size: 14 residues.

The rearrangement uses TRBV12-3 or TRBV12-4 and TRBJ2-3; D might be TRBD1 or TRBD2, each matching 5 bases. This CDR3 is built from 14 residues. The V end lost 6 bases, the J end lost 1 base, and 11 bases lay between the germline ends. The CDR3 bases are TGTGCCAGCAGACTTGGGGGTGGCACAGATACGCAGTATTTT. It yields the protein CASRLGGGTDTQYF.

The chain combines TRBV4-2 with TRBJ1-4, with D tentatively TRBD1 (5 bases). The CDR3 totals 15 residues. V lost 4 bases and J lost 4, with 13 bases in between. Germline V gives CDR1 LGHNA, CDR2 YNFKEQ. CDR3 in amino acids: CASSPGGTNNEKLFF. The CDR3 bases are TGTGCCAGCAGCCCCGGAGGGACCAATAATGAAAAACTGTTTTTT.

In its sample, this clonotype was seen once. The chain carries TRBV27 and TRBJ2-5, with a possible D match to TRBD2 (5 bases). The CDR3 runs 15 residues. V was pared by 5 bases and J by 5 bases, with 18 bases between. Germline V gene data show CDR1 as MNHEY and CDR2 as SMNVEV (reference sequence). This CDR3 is CASSPERALGETQYF. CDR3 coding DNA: TGTGCCAGCAGTCCCGAGAGGGCGTTGGGGGAGACCCAGTACTTC.

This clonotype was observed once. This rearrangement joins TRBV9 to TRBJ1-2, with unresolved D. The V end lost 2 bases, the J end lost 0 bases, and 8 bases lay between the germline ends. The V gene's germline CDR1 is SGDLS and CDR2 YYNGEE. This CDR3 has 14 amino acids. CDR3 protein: CASSVKKANYGYTF. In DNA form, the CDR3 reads TGTGCCAGCAGCGTCAAGAAAGCTAACTATGGCTACACCTTC. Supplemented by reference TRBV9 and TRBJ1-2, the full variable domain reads DSGVTQTPKHLITATGQRVTLRCSPRSGDLSVYWYQQSLDQGLQFLIQYYNGEERAKGNILERFSAQQFPDLHSELNLSSLELGDSALYFCASSVKKANYGYTFGSGTRLTVV.

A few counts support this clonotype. CDR3: CASSVGDPGWDIQETQYF. The CDR3 DNA follows: TGTGCCAGCAGTGTAGGGGACCCAGGGTGGGATATCCAAGAGACCCAGTACTTC. The chain carries TRBV6-1 and TRBJ2-5; D possibly matches TRBD1 or TRBD2 (5 bases each). Germline values: CDR1 MNHNS, CDR2 SASEGT. V shed 4 bases and J shed 1 base, with 22 bases lying between them. This CDR3 comprises 18 residues.

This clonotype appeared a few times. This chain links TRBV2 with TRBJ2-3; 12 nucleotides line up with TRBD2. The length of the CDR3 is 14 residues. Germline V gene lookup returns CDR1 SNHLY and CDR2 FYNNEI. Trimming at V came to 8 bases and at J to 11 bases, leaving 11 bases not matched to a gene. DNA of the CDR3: TGTGCCAGCTCGGGAGGACTAGCGGGGAGTATGCAGTATTTT. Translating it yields CASSGGLAGSMQYF.

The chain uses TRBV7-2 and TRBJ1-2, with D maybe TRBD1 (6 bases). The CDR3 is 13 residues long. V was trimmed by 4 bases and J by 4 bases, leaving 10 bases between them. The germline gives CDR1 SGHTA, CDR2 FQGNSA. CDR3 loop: CASSSRTVYGYTF. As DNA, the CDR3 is TGTGCCAGCAGCTCGCGGACAGTCTATGGCTACACCTTC. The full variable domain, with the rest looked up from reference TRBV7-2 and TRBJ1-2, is GAGVSQSPSNKVTEKGKDVELRCDPISGHTALYWYRQSLGQGLEFLIYFQGNSAPDKSGLPSDRFSAERTGGSVSTLTIQRTQQEDSAVYLCASSSRTVYGYTFGSGTRLTVV.

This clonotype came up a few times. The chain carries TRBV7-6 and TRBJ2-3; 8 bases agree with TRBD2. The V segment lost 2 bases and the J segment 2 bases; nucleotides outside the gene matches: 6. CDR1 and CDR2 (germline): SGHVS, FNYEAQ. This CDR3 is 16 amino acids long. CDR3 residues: CASSLLAGYYTDTQYF. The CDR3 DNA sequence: TGTGCCAGCAGCTTATTAGCGGGGTACTACACAGATACGCAGTATTTT.

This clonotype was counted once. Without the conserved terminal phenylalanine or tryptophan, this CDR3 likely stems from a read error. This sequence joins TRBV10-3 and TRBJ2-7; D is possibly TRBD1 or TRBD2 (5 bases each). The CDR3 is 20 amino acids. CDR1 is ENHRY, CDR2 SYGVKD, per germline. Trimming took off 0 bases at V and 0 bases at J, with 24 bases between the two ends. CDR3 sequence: CAISESTEWGRSRTSYEQYL. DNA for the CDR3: TGTGCCATCAGTGAGTCGACTGAGTGGGGACGTTCGCGCACCTCCTACGAGCAGTACTTG.

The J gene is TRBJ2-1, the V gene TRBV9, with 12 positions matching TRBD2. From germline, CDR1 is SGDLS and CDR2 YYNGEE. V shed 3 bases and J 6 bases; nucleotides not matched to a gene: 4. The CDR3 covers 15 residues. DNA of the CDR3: TGTGCCAGCAGCGAGACTAGCGGGAGAGGCAATGAGCAGTTCTTC. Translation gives CASSETSGRGNEQFF. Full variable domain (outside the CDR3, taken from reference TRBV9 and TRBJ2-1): DSGVTQTPKHLITATGQRVTLRCSPRSGDLSVYWYQQSLDQGLQFLIQYYNGEERAKGNILERFSAQQFPDLHSELNLSSLELGDSALYFCASSETSGRGNEQFFGPGTRLTVL.